This T cell receptor beta chain was profiled in a study of blood T cell repertoires in COVID-19. Regarding this clone: Germline and junction disagree at one end, which may indicate a read error.

In germline, CDR1 is SEHNR, CDR2 FQNEAQ (reference sequence). The CDR3 is made up of 12 amino acids. The table came from immunoSEQ multiplex PCR; TCRdb's copy has only in-frame clones and leaves some out. Of roughly 160,000 clones in the sample, about 85% were seen once. Material for sequencing was peripheral blood. The TCR was taken from an elderly woman with COVID-19, enrolled during active disease. V usage is TRBV7-9 and J usage is TRBJ1-1, with D uncertain. CDR3 region: CASNLVGDEAFF. The CDR3 DNA follows: TGTGCCAGCAACTTAGTAGGAGATGAAGCTTTCTTT.